The 18 T cell receptor beta chains listed next were all sequenced from one sample in a study of human T cells and chemical hapten exposure. As to time point: patch test 3, about 24 weeks after DPC sensitization. The treatment was: therapeutic diphenylcyclopropenone sensitization with weekly scalp DPC. One entry per CDR3 protein, called by TCRdb with MiXCR from the RACE reads. This repertoire shows some 71,000 distinct CDR3 sequences, 11% found once; its top ten account for roughly 1.3%. This specimen consisted of whole blood, obtained in connection with sensitization to the hapten diphenylcyclopropenone (DPC). The receptor source for this set is a woman aged 45 to 65 with alopecia areata. Some clones in this sample may be carry-over from other donors' samples.

The rearrangement links TRBV6-5 to TRBJ2-2; perhaps TRBD1 as D (6 bases). The length of the CDR3 is 15 residues. Trimming took 0 bases from V and 5 from J, leaving 10 bases between them. Germline V CDR1 and CDR2: MNHEY, SVGAGI. Here the CDR3 DNA reads TGTGCCAGCAGTTACTCGATTAGGGGGACCGGGGAGCTGTTTTTT. It codes for CASSYSIRGTGELFF.

Ten or more counts support this clonotype. V and J are TRBV5-1 and TRBJ2-5; unclear D gene. Germline-derived CDR1 and CDR2 are SGHRS and YFSETQ. CDR3 size: 13 residues. The V gene lost 4 bases and the J gene lost 4 bases, with 11 bases spanning the gap. CDR3: CASSLLGAETQYF. CDR3 sequence (DNA): TGCGCCAGCAGCCTCCTCGGCGCAGAGACCCAGTACTTC.

The chain combines TRBV29-1 with TRBJ2-2; 7 nucleotides align to TRBD1. Germline CDR1 is SQVTM and CDR2 is ANQGSEA. The V and J ends lost 6 bases and 0 bases, in that order; junction bases with no gene match: 7. This CDR3 spans 15 amino acids. CDR3 DNA: TGCAGCGTGACGAAGGACAGGACGAACACCGGGGAGCTGTTTTTT. This translates into CSVTKDRTNTGELFF.

This clonotype was detected many times. The genes are TRBV27 and TRBJ2-3, with 8 bases identical to TRBD1. CDR3 size: 15 residues. CDR1 is MNHEY, CDR2 SMNVEV, per germline (reference sequence). Unmatched junction bases numbered 6, after V lost 5 bases and J lost 2 bases. Here the CDR3 DNA reads TGTGCCAGCAGTGGGGGACAGGACTACACAGATACGCAGTATTTT. Its translation: CASSGGQDYTDTQYF.

This clonotype was recorded many times. The chain couples TRBV5-1 to TRBJ2-2; 8 nucleotides line up with TRBD1. CDR1 and CDR2 from the germline V gene are SGHRS and YFSETQ. With 3 bases clipped from V and 3 bases from J, the junction kept 4 bases outside the gene matches. The CDR3 runs 15 residues. Here the CDR3 reads CASSSDRVYTGELFF. CDR3 coding DNA: TGCGCCAGCAGCTCGGACAGGGTGTACACCGGGGAGCTGTTTTTT.

This clonotype has at least ten counts. V usage is TRBV6-2 or TRBV6-3 and J usage is TRBJ2-3; 7 bases are a match to TRBD2. The CDR3 has 15 residues. With V trimmed by 6 bases and J by 2 bases, 8 bases remained unmatched. Looked up from germline, CDR1 is MNHEY and CDR2 is SVGEGT. The CDR3 sequence is CASSPAGVSTDTQYF. DNA of the CDR3: TGTGCCAGCAGCCCCGCGGGGGTTTCCACAGATACGCAGTATTTT.

This clonotype was counted a few times. The chain couples TRBV28 to TRBJ2-3; D is possibly TRBD1 (6 bases). The CDR3 contains 15 residues. Germline CDR1 is MDHEN and CDR2 is SYDVKM. Trimming stripped 10 bases from V and 5 bases from J, with 22 bases between. CDR3 residues: CATWGPGQGQDTQYF. CDR3 in DNA: TGTGCCACCTGGGGACCGGGGCAGGGACAAGATACGCAGTATTTT.

The V gene is TRBV7-2, the J gene TRBJ2-5; the D call may be TRBD1 or TRBD2 (5 bases each). Germline lookup yields CDR1 SGHTA and CDR2 FQGNSA. There are 14 residues in the CDR3. V lost 2 bases, J lost 2 bases, and 9 bases lay in between. Here the CDR3 DNA reads TGTGCCAGCAGCTTAATGGGACCTCAAGAGACCCAGTACTTC. This codes for CASSLMGPQETQYF.

This clonotype has a count of ten or more. This chain links TRBV7-2 with TRBJ2-6; TRBD1 is a possible D gene (6 bases). This CDR3 has 18 residues. CDR1 and CDR2 from the germline V gene are SGHTA and FQGNSA. The ends were cut back, 2 bases at V and 0 bases at J, with 14 bases in the middle. This chain's CDR3 is CASSLMGALGSGANVLTF. The CDR3 bases are TGTGCCAGCAGCTTAATGGGGGCACTGGGCTCTGGGGCCAACGTCCTGACTTTC. The variable domain in full, with the rest retrieved from reference TRBV7-2 and TRBJ2-6, is GAGVSQSPSNKVTEKGKDVELRCDPISGHTALYWYRQSLGQGLEFLIYFQGNSAPDKSGLPSDRFSAERTGGSVSTLTIQRTQQEDSAVYLCASSLMGALGSGANVLTFGAGSRLTVL.

This clonotype has just a few counts. The rearrangement joins TRBV6-1 to TRBJ2-7; 9 positions match TRBD1. The germline V gene has CDR1 MNHNS and CDR2 SASEGT. The CDR3 runs 13 residues. V was clipped by 4 bases and J by 5 bases; unmatched bases: 3. This chain's CDR3 is CASSAGQGNEQYF. CDR3 sequence (DNA): TGTGCCAGCAGTGCCGGACAGGGGAACGAGCAGTACTTC.

This clonotype was recorded many times. The rearrangement uses TRBV5-1 and TRBJ2-3, with D hard to call. Germline V gene sequence: CDR1 SGHRS, CDR2 YFSETQ. This CDR3 spans 17 amino acids. V lost 4 bases to trimming and J lost 4 bases, with 22 bases between them. The CDR3, as DNA: TGCGCCAGCAGCCTGGCAGGTGTGGGGATTGGCGCAGATACGCAGTATTTT. Protein: CASSLAGVGIGADTQYF.

The V gene is TRBV4-3, the J gene TRBJ1-4; D is perhaps TRBD1 (5 bases). V shed 6 bases and J shed 4 bases, with 6 bases lying between them. This CDR3 region has 12 residues. CDR1 and CDR2 from the germline V gene are LGHNA and YSLEER. CDR3 sequence reads: CASRTDNEKLFF. CDR3 nucleotide sequence: TGCGCCAGCAGGACAGATAATGAAAAACTGTTTTTT.

Ten or more counts support this clonotype. The V and J genes are TRBV6-6 and TRBJ1-4, with 9 bases lining up with TRBD1. After removal of 8 bases from V and 8 bases from J, the junction contained 0 bases not matched to a gene. From germline, CDR1 is MNHNY and CDR2 SVGAGI (reference sequence). This CDR3 contains 11 residues. CDR3 residues: CASGTGEKLFF. CDR3 in DNA: TGTGCCAGCGGGACAGGGGAAAAACTGTTTTTT.

The chain has TRBV7-2 and TRBJ2-3; the match to TRBD2 covers 11 bases. J gave up 8 bases and V 5 bases, and 9 bases lay outside the gene matches. Germline V lookup: CDR1 SGHTA, CDR2 FQGNSA. The CDR3 runs 15 residues. CDR3 in amino acids: CASSTSGGLQGTQYF. CDR3 bases: TGTGCCAGCAGCACTAGCGGGGGCCTCCAGGGTACGCAGTATTTT. Supplemented by reference TRBV7-2 and TRBJ2-3, the full variable domain reads GAGVSQSPSNKVTEKGKDVELRCDPISGHTALYWYRQSLGQGLEFLIYFQGNSAPDKSGLPSDRFSAERTGGSVSTLTIQRTQQEDSAVYLCASSTSGGLQGTQYFGPGTRLTVL.

In DNA form, the CDR3 reads TGTGCCAGCAGTTATGGACAGGGGGCGGCCTATCATGAGCAGTTCTTC. Translating it yields CASSYGQGAAYHEQFF. This chain connects TRBV6-5 to TRBJ2-1, with TRBD1 identical over 11 bases. After removal of 3 bases from V and 8 bases from J, the junction contained 9 bases not matched to a gene. Germline V gives CDR1 MNHEY, CDR2 SVGAGI. The CDR3 runs to 16 residues.

This chain joins TRBV10-3 and TRBJ2-3; no clear D. Germline assignment: CDR1 ENHRY and CDR2 SYGVKD. The CDR3 has 13 residues. The V and J ends lost 3 bases and 2 bases respectively, with 6 bases between them. CDR3: CAISEGYTDTQYF. In nucleotides, the CDR3 is TGTGCCATCAGTGAAGGGTACACAGATACGCAGTATTTT.

At least ten counts were recorded for this clonotype. V gene TRBV7-9 combines with J gene TRBJ2-7; no firm D call. Germline loops: CDR1 SEHNR, CDR2 FQNEAQ (reference sequence). Trimming took off 3 bases at V and 5 bases at J, with 8 bases between the two ends. The CDR3 spans 12 residues. CDR3 coding DNA: TGTGCCAGCAGCTTGGAGTTAAACGAGCAGTACTTC. As protein: CASSLELNEQYF.

This clonotype was counted at least ten times. The chain recombines TRBV5-4 with TRBJ2-7; a possible D gene is TRBD2 (6 bases). Trimming stripped 0 bases from V and 5 bases from J, with 15 bases between. Germline CDR1 reads SGHNT; CDR2 reads YYREEE (reference sequence). The length of the CDR3 is 15 residues. CDR3 region: CASSLAGRRGDEQYF. CDR3 sequence (DNA): TGTGCCAGCAGCTTGGCCGGGAGAAGAGGAGACGAGCAGTACTTC.